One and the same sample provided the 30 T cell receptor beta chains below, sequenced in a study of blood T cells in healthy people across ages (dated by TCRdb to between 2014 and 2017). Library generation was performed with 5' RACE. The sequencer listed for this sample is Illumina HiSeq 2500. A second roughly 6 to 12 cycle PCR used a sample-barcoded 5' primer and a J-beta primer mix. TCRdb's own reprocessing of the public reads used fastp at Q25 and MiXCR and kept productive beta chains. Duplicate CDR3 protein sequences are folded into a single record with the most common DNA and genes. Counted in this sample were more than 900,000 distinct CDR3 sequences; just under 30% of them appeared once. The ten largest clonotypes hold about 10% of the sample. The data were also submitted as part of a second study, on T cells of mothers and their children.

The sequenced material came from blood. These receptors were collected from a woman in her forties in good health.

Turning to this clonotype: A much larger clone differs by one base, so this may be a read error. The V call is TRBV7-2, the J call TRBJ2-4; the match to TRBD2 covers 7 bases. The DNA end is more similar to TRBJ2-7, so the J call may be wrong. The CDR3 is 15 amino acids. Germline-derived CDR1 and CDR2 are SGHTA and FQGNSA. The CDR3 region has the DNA TGTGCCAGCAGCCCCAGGCGGAGCCGGGGGGACGAGCAGTACTTC. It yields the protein CASSPRRSRGDEQYF.

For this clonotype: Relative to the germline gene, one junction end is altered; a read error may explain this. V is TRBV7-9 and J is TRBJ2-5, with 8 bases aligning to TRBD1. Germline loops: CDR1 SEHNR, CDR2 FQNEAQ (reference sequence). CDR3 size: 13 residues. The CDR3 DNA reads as TGTACCAGCAGCTTGACAGGGGTAGAGACCCAGTACTTC. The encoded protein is CTSSLTGVETQYF.

CDR3 protein: CASARDMLRDGYTF. CDR3 bases: TGTGCCAGCGCCCGGGACATGCTTCGAGATGGCTACACCTTC. J is TRBJ1-2 and V is TRBV18, with D perhaps matching TRBD1 (6 bases). Trimming pared 8 bases from V and 6 bases from J, leaving 19 bases between. CDR3 length equals 14 residues. Germline lookup yields CDR1 KGHSH and CDR2 LQKENI.

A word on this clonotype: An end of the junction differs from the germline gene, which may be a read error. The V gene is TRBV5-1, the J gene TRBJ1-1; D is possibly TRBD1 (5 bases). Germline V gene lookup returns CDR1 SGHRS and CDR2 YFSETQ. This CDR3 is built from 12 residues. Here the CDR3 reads CASSHRGTETFF. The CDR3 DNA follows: TGCGCCAGCAGCCATAGGGGCACTGAAACTTTCTTT.

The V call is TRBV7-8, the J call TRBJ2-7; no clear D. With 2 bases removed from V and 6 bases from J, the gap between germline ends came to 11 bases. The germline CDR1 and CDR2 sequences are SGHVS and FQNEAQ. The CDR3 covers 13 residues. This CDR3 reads CASSLPPSLEQYF. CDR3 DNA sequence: TGTGCCAGCAGCTTACCTCCCTCTCTCGAGCAGTACTTC.

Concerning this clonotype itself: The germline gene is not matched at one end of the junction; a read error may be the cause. Here the CDR3 reads CASSSNSGANALTF. The DNA of the CDR3 is TGTGCCAGCAGCTCAAACTCTGGGGCCAACGCCCTGACTTTC. The rearrangement links TRBV7-9 to TRBJ2-6, with D maybe TRBD1 (5 bases). Germline CDR1 and CDR2: SEHNR and FQNEAQ (reference sequence). There are 14 residues in the CDR3. The full variable domain, rest sourced from reference TRBV7-9 and TRBJ2-6, is DTGVSQNPRHKITKRGQNVTFRCDPISEHNRLYWYRQTLGQGPEFLTYFQNEAQLEKSRLLSDRFSAERPKGSFSTLEIQRTEQGDSAMYLCASSSNSGANALTFGAGSRLTVL.

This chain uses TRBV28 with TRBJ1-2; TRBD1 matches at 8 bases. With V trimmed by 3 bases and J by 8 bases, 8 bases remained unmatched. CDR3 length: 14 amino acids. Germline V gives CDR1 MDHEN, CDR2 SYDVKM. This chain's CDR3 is CASSFSFGTGGYTF. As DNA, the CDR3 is TGTGCCAGCAGTTTTTCTTTCGGGACAGGAGGCTACACCTTC.

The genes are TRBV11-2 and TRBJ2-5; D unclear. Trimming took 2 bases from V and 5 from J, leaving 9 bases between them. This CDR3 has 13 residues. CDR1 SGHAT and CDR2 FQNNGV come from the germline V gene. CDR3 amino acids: CASSLTPLETQYF. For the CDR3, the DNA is TGTGCCAGCAGCTTAACCCCGTTGGAGACCCAGTACTTC.

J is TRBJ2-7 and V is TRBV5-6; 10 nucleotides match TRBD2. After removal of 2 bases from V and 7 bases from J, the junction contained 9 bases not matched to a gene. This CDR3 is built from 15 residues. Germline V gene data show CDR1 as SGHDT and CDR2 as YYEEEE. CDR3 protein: CASSFPAGGINEQYF. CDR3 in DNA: TGTGCCAGCAGCTTCCCAGCGGGGGGGATCAATGAGCAGTACTTC.

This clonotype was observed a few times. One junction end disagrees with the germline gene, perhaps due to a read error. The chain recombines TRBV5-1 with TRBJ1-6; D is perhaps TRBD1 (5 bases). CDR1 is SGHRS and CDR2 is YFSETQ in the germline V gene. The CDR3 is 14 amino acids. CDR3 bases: TGCGCCAGCAGCTCTGCCGGGGCCAATTCACCCCGCCACTTT. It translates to CASSSAGANSPRHF.

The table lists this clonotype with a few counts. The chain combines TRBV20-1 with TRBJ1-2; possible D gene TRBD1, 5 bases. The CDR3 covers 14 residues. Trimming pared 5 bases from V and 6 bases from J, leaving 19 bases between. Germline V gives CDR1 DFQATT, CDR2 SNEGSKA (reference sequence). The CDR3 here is CSAGGTPVLDGYTF. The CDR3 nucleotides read TGCAGTGCTGGAGGGACCCCCGTTTTGGATGGCTACACCTTC.

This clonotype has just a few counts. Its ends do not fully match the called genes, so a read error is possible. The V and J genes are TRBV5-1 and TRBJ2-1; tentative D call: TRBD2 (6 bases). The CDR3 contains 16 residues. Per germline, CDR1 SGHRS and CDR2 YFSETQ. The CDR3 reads CASNLALAGIYNEQFF. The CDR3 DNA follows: TGCGCCAGCAACTTGGCCCTGGCGGGGATTTACAATGAGCAGTTCTTC.

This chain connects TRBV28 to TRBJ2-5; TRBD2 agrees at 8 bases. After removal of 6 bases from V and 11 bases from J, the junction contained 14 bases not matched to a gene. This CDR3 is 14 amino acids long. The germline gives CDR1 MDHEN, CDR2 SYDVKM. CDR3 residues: CASSGGARTDTQYF. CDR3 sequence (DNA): TGTGCCAGCAGCGGGGGGGCGCGGACAGATACGCAGTACTTC.

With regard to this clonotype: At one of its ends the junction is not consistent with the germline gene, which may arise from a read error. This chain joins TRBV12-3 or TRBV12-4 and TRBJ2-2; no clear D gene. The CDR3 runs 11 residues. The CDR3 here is CASSLIGELFF. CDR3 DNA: TGTGCCAGTAGTTTGATCGGGGAGCTGTTTTTT.

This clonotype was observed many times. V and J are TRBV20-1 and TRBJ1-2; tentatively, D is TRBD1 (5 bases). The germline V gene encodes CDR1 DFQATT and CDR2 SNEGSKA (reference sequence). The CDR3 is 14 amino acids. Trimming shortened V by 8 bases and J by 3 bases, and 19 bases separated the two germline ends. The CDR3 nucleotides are TGCAGTTCGACTAGGGACGGCTCTTACTATGGCTACACCTTC. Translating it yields CSSTRDGSYYGYTF.

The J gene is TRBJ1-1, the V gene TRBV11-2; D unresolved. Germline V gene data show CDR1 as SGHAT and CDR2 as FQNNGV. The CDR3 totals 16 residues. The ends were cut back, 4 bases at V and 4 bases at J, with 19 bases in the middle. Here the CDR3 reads CASSYAGITRGTEAFF. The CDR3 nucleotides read TGTGCCAGCAGCTACGCGGGGATTACGCGTGGCACTGAAGCTTTCTTT.

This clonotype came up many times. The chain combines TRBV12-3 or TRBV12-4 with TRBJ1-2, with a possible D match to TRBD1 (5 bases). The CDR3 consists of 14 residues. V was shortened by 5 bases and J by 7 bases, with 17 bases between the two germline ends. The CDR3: CASSQQVLESGYTF. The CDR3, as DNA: TGTGCCAGCAGTCAACAGGTTTTGGAGAGTGGCTACACCTTC.

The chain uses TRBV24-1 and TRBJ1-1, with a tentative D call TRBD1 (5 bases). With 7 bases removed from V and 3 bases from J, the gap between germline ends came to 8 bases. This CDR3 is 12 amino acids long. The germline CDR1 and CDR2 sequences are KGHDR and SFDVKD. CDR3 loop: CATRAGDTEAFF. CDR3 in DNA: TGTGCCACCAGGGCGGGGGACACTGAAGCTTTCTTT.

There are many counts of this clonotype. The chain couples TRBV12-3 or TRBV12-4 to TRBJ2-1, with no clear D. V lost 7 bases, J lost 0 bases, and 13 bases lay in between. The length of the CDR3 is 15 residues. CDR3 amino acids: CASKYLLSSYNEQFF. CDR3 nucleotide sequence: TGTGCCAGCAAATACCTCCTGAGCTCCTACAATGAGCAGTTCTTC.

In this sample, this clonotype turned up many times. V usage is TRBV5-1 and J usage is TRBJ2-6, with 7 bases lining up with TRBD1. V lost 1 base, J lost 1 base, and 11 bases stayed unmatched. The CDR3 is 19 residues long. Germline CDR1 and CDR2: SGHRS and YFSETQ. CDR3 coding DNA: TGCGCCAGCAGCTTGTACCCGGGACAGAGAGGATCTGGGGCCAACGTCCTGACTTTC. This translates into CASSLYPGQRGSGANVLTF.

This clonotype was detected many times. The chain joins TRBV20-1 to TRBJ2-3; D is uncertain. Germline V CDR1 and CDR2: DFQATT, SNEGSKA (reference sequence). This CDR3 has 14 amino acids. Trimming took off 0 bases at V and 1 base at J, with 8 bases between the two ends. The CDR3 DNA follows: TGCAGTGCTAGAGAACCCGCGGGCACAGATACGCAGTATTTT. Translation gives CSAREPAGTDTQYF.

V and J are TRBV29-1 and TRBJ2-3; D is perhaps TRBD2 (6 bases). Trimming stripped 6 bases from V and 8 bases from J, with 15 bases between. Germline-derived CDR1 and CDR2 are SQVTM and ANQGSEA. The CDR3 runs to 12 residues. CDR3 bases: TGCAGCGTCCGGGACGGGGGAGGTACGCAGTATTTT. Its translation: CSVRDGGGTQYF.

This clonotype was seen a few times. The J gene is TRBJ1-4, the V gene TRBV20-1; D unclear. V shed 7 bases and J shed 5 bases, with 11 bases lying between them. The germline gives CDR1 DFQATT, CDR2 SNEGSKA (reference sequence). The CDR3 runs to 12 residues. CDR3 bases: TGCAGTGTCCCGGACGGGAATGAAAAACTGTTTTTT. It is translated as CSVPDGNEKLFF.

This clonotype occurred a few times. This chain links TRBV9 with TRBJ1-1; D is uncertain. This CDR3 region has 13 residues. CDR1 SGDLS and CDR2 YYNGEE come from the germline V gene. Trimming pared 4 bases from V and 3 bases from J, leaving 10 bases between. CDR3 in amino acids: CASSFGLDTEAFF. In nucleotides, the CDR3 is TGTGCCAGCAGCTTCGGTTTGGACACTGAAGCTTTCTTT.

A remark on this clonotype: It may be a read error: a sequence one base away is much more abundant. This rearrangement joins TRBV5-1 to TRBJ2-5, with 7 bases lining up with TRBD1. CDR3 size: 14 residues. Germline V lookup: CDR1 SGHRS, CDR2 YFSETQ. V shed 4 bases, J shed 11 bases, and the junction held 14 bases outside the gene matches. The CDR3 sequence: CASSLGRGGNEQYF. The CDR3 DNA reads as TGCGCCAGCAGCCTTGGTAGAGGGGGCAATGAGCAGTACTTC.

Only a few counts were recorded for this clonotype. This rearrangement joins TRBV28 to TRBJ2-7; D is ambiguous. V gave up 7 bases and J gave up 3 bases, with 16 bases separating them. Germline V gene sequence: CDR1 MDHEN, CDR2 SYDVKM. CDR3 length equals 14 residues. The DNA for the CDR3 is TGTGCCAGCACCCAAGAAGAGGTCGGCTACGAGCAGTACTTC. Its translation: CASTQEEVGYEQYF.

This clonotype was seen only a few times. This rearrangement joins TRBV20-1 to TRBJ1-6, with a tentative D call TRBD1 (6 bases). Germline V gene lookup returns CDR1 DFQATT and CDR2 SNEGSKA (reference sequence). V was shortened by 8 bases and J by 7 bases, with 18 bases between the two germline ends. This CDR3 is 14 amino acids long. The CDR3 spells CSPDQGTENSPLHF. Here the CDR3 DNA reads TGCAGTCCTGACCAGGGGACGGAGAATTCACCCCTCCACTTT.

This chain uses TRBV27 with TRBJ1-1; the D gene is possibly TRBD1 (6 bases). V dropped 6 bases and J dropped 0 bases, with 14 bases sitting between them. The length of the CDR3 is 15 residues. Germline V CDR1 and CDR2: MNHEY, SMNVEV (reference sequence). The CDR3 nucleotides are TGTGCCAGCAGCGGGGCGGGGGCCGTGAACACTGAAGCTTTCTTT. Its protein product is CASSGAGAVNTEAFF.

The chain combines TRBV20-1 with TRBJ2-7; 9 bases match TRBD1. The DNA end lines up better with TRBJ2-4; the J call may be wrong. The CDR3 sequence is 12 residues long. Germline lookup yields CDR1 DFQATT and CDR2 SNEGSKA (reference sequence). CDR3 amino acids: CSATDRGNIQYF. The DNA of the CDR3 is TGCAGTGCCACCGACAGGGGGAACATTCAGTACTTC.

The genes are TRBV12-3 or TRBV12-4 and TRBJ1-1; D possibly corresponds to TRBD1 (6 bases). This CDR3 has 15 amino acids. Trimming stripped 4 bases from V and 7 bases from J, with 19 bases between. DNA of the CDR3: TGTGCCAGCAGTTCACAGGGACTTCTAACGAGTGAAGCTTTCTTT. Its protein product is CASSSQGLLTSEAFF.